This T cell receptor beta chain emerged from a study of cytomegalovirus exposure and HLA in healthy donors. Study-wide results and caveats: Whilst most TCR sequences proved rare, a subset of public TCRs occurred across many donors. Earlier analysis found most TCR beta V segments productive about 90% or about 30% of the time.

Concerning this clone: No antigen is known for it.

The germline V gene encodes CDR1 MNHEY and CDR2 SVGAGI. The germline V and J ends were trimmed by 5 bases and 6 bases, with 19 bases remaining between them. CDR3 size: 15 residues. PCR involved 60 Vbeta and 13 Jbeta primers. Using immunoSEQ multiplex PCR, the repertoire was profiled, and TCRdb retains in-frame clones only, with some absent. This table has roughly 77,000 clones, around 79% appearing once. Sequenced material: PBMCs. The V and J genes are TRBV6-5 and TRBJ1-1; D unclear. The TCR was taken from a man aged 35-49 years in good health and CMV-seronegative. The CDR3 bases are TGTGCCAGCAGTCAAGGACTTAAAGAGGGCGCTGAAGCTTTCTTT. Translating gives CASSQGLKEGAEAFF.